This TCR beta chain was sequenced in a study of blood T cell repertoires in COVID-19. The protocol was immunoSEQ multiplex PCR, while the TCRdb copy is restricted to in-frame clones and leaves out a portion. Of under 350,000 clones listed, roughly 90% are singletons. The CDR3 is 14 amino acids. In germline, CDR1 is SGHKS, CDR2 YYEKEE (reference sequence). V trimming: 4 bases; J trimming: 5 bases; junction bases outside the gene matches: 3. Study members were between about 18 and 100 years old and lived in 20 to 30 US regions. The chain links TRBV5-5 to TRBJ2-3; TRBD2 matches at 11 bases. Sequenced material: PBMCs or T cells enriched from blood (not recorded which). This clonotype was obtained from a woman aged 40 to 55 who had recovered from COVID-19. This chain's CDR3 is CASSPTSGGDTQYF. The CDR3 DNA follows: TGTGCCAGCAGCCCAACTAGCGGGGGAGATACGCAGTATTTT.